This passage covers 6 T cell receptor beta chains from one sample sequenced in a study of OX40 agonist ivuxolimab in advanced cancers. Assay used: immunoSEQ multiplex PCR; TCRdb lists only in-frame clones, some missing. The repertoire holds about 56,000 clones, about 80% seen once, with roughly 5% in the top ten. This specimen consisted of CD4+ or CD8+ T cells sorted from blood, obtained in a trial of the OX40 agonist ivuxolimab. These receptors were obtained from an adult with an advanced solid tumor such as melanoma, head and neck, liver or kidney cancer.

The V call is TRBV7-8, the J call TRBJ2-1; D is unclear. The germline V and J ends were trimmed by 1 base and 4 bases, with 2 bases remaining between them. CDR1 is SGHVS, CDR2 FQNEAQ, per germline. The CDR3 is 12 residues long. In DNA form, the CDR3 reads TGTGCCAGCAGCTTAGTGTACAATGAGCAGTTCTTC. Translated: CASSLVYNEQFF.

The CDR3 bases are TGTGCCAGCTCACCAAGCGGAACCACAGATACGCAGTATTTT. The encoded protein is CASSPSGTTDTQYF. The chain has TRBV18 and TRBJ2-3, with D possibly being TRBD2 (5 bases). This CDR3 is built from 14 residues. Trimming took off 2 bases at V and 2 bases at J, with 8 bases between the two ends. The germline V gene encodes CDR1 KGHSH and CDR2 LQKENI.

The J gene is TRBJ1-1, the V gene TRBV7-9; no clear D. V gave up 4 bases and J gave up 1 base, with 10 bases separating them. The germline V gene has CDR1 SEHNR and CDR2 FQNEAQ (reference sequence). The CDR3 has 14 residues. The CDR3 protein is CASSSASRNTEAFF. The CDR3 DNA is TGTGCCAGCAGCTCCGCGTCCAGGAACACTGAAGCTTTCTTT. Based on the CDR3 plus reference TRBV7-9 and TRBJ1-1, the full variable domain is DTGVSQNPRHKITKRGQNVTFRCDPISEHNRLYWYRQTLGQGPEFLTYFQNEAQLEKSRLLSDRFSAERPKGSFSTLEIQRTEQGDSAMYLCASSSASRNTEAFFGQGTRLTVV.

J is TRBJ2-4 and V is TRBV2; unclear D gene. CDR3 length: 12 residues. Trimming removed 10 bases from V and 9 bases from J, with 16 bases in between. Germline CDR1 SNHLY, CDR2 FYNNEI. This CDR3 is CAISSVSGIQYF. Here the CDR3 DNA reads TGTGCCATCTCGAGTGTTTCCGGCATTCAGTACTTC.

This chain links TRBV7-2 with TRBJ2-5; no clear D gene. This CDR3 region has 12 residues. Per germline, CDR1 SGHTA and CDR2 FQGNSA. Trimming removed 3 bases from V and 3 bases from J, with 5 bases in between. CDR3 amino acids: CASSLSEETQYF. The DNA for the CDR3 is TGTGCCAGCAGCTTGTCAGAAGAGACCCAGTACTTC.

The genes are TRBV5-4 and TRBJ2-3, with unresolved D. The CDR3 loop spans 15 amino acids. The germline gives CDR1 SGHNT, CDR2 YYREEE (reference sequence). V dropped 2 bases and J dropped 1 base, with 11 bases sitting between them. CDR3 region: CASSLFGMGTDTQYF. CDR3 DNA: TGTGCCAGCAGCTTATTCGGTATGGGCACAGATACGCAGTATTTT.